These T cell receptor beta chains were read from a single sample in a study of shared clonotypes between healthy human individuals. Repertoires were generated with immunoSEQ multiplex PCR, while TCRdb's copy carries only in-frame clones and drops some. The repertoire holds about 960,000 clones, with approximately 80% as singletons. Sequenced sample: memory CD4+ T cells sorted from blood. These receptors were obtained from a man between 18 and 29 years old in good health. CDR3s include the opening cysteine and the closing phenylalanine or tryptophan. The D gene is left open where the match is weak. Only some rows state a clone size, as once, few, many or a class for expanded clones.

-	TRBV5-6	TRBD1	TRBJ1-6	CASSLGPRQGDNSPLHF	TGTGCCAGCAGCTTGGGTCCCCGACAGGGTGATAATTCACCCCTCCACTTT
once	TRBV5-1	TRBD2	TRBJ2-7	CASSLAPSGSMYEQYF	TGCGCCAGCAGCTTAGCCCCTAGCGGGAGTATGTACGAGCAGTACTTC
-	TRBV18	-	TRBJ2-7	CASSPSAVTYEQYF	TGTGCCAGCTCACCATCCGCGGTGACCTACGAGCAGTACTTC
few	TRBV11-3	TRBD1	TRBJ2-1	CASSQRQGANNEQFF	TGTGCCAGCAGCCAAAGACAGGGGGCCAACAATGAGCAGTTCTTC
few	TRBV19	-	TRBJ1-3	CASSIDSSGNTIYF	TGTGCCAGTAGTATTGACAGCTCTGGAAACACCATATATTTT
-	TRBV23-1	-	TRBJ2-7	CASSQSIQGLFLTYEQYF	TGCGCCAGCAGTCAATCCATACAGGGCCTTTTCCTTACCTACGAGCAGTACTTC
-	TRBV19	TRBD1	TRBJ2-7	CARPGTGRLYEQYF	TGTGCCAGACCCGGGACAGGGAGGCTCTACGAGCAGTACTTC
-	TRBV6-6	-	TRBJ1-1	CASSSQGNLAFF	TGTGCCAGCAGCTCCCAGGGCAATCTGGCTTTCTTT
once	TRBV29-1	-	TRBJ2-7	CSVQGQYEQYF	TGCAGCGTACAGGGACAATACGAGCAGTACTTC
-	TRBV7-3	-	TRBJ2-1	CASSPSPRDEQFF	TGTGCCAGCAGTCCAAGCCCCCGGGATGAGCAGTTCTTC
-	TRBV7-2	TRBD1	TRBJ1-2	CASSSDRKSHGYTF	TGTGCCAGCAGCTCGGACAGGAAAAGCCATGGCTACACCTTC
-	TRBV11-3	-	TRBJ2-2	CASSLGTGYTGELFF	TGTGCCAGCAGCCTAGGCACAGGGTACACCGGGGAGCTGTTTTTT
-	TRBV7-2	TRBD2	TRBJ2-1	CASSGGLALNEQFF	TGTGCCAGCAGCGGGGGACTAGCGCTCAATGAGCAGTTCTTC
few	TRBV9	-	TRBJ1-6	CASSVAGENSPLHF	TGTGCCAGCAGCGTAGCTGGGGAGAATTCACCCCTCCACTTT
few	TRBV4-1	TRBD1	TRBJ2-1	CASLFRIRDRGHNEQFF	TGCGCCAGCTTATTCAGGATCCGGGACAGGGGGCACAATGAGCAGTTCTTC
-	TRBV30	-	TRBJ1-6	CAWTRLYSPLHF	TGTGCCTGGACCCGCCTGTATTCACCCCTCCACTTT
-	TRBV5-4	-	TRBJ1-2	CASSWVQGNYGYTF	TGTGCCAGCAGCTGGGTTCAGGGTAACTATGGCTACACCTTC
once	TRBV29-1	-	TRBJ1-3	CSVEQGNTIYF	TGCAGCGTGGAACAGGGAAACACCATATATTTT
-	TRBV7-2	TRBD2	TRBJ2-5	CASSRLLAGEETQYF	TGTGCCAGCAGCCGGCTCCTAGCGGGGGAAGAGACCCAGTACTTC
once	TRBV6-1	-	TRBJ1-3	CASRRPGNTIYF	TGTGCCAGCAGACGCCCTGGAAACACCATATATTTT
-	TRBV18	TRBD1	TRBJ1-1	CASSPPTGGAITEAFF	TGTGCCAGCTCACCACCCACAGGGGGGGCAATCACTGAAGCTTTCTTT
few	TRBV30	-	TRBJ2-2	CAWTGARGELFF	TGTGCCTGGACAGGGGCGCGGGGGGAGCTGTTTTTT
-	TRBV30	-	TRBJ1-1	CAWIREPLPFF	TGTGCCTGGATCAGGGAACCTCTACCTTTCTTT
-	TRBV5-1	TRBD1	TRBJ1-4	CASSKDRGNEKLFF	TGCGCCAGCAGCAAGGACAGGGGGAATGAAAAACTGTTTTTT
-	TRBV19	TRBD1	TRBJ1-2	CASSITGQGNYGYTF	TGTGCCAGTAGTATAACGGGACAGGGTAACTATGGCTACACCTTC
once	TRBV5-6	-	TRBJ1-4	CASSSQQLQEKLFF	TGTGCCAGCAGCTCCCAACAGCTACAGGAAAAACTGTTTTTT
-	TRBV19	-	TRBJ1-2	CASKREQTAANYGYTF	TGTGCCAGTAAAAGGGAACAGACAGCGGCTAACTATGGCTACACCTTC
once	TRBV7-2	TRBD2	TRBJ2-5	CASSSVAGGWETQYF	TGTGCCAGCAGCTCTGTAGCGGGAGGCTGGGAGACCCAGTACTTC
-	TRBV7-8	TRBD1	TRBJ2-5	CASSRGDSQETQYF	TGTGCCAGCAGCCGAGGGGACAGTCAAGAGACCCAGTACTTC
-	TRBV5-4	-	TRBJ1-3	CASSLDHGNTIYF	TGTGCCAGCAGCTTGGACCACGGAAACACCATATATTTT
-	TRBV19	TRBD1	TRBJ2-5	CASSRTWDSGETQYF	TGTGCCAGTAGTCGAACCTGGGACAGCGGAGAGACCCAGTACTTC
-	TRBV5-1	-	TRBJ2-1	CASSLGLLHWNEQFF	TGCGCCAGCAGCTTGGGTCTGCTACATTGGAATGAGCAGTTCTTC
-	TRBV5-1	TRBD1	TRBJ1-1	CASGDRGSTEAFF	TGCGCCAGCGGGGACAGGGGATCGACTGAAGCTTTCTTT
-	TRBV6-1	TRBD1	TRBJ1-3	CASSPTGGSGNTIYF	TGTGCCAGCAGCCCGACAGGGGGCTCTGGAAACACCATATATTTT
-	TRBV27	TRBD2	TRBJ2-1	CASSILAGGLVNEQFF	TGTGCCAGCAGTATTTTAGCGGGAGGGCTTGTCAATGAGCAGTTCTTC
-	TRBV9	-	TRBJ2-3	CASSVVQSTDTQYF	TGTGCCAGCAGCGTAGTACAGAGCACAGATACGCAGTATTTT
-	TRBV25-1	-	TRBJ2-7	CASSEASRGEQYF	TGTGCCAGCAGTGAAGCCTCTAGAGGTGAGCAGTACTTC
-	TRBV10-1	-	TRBJ1-1	CASKQSMNTEAFF	TGCGCCAGCAAACAATCAATGAACACTGAAGCTTTCTTT
-	TRBV18	-	TRBJ1-4	CASSPRTLKGTNEKLFF	TGTGCCAGCTCACCAAGGACCCTCAAGGGAACTAATGAAAAACTGTTTTTT
-	TRBV7-2	TRBD1	TRBJ2-3	CASSLRTGALTDTQYF	TGTGCCAGCAGCTTAAGGACAGGGGCCCTCACAGATACGCAGTATTTT
-	TRBV5-1	TRBD1	TRBJ1-3	CASTEGQGTGNTIYF	TGCGCCAGCACCGAGGGACAGGGGACCGGAAACACCATATATTTT
-	TRBV4-1	-	TRBJ1-6	CASSHETAGEDYNSPLHF	TGCGCCAGCAGCCACGAAACGGCAGGGGAAGACTATAATTCACCCCTCCACTTT